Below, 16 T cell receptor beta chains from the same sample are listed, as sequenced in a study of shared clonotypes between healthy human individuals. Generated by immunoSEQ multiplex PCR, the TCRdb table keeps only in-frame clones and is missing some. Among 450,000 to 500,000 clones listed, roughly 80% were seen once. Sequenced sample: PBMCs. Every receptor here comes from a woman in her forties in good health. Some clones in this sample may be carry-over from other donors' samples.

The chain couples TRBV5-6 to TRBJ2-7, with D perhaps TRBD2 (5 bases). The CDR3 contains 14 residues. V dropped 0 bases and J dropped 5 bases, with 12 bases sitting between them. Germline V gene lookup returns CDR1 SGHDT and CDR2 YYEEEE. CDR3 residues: CASSLGGSFDEQYF. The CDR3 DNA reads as TGTGCCAGCAGCTTGGGTGGGAGTTTCGACGAGCAGTACTTC.

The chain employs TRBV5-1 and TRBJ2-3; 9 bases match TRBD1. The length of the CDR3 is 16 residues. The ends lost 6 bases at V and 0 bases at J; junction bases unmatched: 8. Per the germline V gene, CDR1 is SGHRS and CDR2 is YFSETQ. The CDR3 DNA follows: TGCGCCAGCACCCTAGGACAGGGGACAAGCACAGATACGCAGTATTTT. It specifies CASTLGQGTSTDTQYF.

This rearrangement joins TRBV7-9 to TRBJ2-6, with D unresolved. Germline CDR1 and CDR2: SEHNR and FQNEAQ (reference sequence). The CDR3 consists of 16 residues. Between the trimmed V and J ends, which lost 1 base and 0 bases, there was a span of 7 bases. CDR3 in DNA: TGTGCCAGCAGCTTAGTGAGGAGCTCTGGGGCCAACGTCCTGACTTTC. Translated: CASSLVRSSGANVLTF.

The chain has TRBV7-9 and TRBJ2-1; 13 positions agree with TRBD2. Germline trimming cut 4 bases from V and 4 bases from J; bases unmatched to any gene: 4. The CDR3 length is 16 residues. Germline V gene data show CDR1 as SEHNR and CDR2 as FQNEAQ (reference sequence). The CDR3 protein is CASSWQLAGGYNEQFF. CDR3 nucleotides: TGTGCCAGCAGCTGGCAACTAGCGGGAGGGTACAATGAGCAGTTCTTC.

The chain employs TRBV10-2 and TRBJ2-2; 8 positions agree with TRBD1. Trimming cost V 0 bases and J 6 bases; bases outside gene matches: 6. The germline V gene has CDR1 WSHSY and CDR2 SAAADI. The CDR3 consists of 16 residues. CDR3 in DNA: TGCGCCAGCAGTGAGTCGAGAGACAGGGGATCCGGGGAGCTGTTTTTT. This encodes CASSESRDRGSGELFF.

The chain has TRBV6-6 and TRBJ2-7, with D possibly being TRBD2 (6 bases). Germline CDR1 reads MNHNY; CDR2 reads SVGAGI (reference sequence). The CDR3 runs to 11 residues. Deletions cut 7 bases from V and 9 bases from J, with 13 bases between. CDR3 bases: TGTGCCAGCACGGCGGGACGGTGGCAGTACTTC. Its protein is CASTAGRWQYF.

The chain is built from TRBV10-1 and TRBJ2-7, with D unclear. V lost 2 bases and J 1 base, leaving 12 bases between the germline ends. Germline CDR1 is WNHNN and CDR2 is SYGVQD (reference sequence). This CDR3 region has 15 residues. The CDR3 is CASSEETYPSYEQYF. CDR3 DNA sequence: TGCGCCAGCAGTGAGGAGACCTACCCTTCCTACGAGCAGTACTTC.

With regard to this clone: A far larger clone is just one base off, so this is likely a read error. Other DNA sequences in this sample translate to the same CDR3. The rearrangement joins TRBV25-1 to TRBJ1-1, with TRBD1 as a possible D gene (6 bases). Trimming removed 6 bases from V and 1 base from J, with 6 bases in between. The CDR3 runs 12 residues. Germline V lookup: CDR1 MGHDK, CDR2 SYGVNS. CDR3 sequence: CASRGQNTEAFF. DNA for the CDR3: TGTGCCAGCAGGGGACAGAACACTGAAGCTTTCTTT.

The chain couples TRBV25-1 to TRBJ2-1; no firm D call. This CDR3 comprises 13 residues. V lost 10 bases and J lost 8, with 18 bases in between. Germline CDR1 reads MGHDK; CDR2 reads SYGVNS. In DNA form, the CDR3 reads TGTGCCACCACCCTGGGCAGAATGGATGAGCAGTTCTTC. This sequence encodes CATTLGRMDEQFF.

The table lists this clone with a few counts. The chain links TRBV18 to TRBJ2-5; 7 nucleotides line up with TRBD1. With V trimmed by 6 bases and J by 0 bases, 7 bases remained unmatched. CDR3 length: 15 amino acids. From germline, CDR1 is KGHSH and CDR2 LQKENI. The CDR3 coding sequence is TGTGCCAGCTCTCCCACACAGGGGAACCAAGAGACCCAGTACTTC. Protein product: CASSPTQGNQETQYF.

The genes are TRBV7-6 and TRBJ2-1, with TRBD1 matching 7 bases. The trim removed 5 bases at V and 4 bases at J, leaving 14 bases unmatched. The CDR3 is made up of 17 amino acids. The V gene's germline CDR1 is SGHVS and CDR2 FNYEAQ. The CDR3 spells CASSNPHRGGDYNEQFF. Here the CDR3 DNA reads TGTGCCAGCAGCAACCCCCACCGAGGGGGCGATTACAATGAGCAGTTCTTC.

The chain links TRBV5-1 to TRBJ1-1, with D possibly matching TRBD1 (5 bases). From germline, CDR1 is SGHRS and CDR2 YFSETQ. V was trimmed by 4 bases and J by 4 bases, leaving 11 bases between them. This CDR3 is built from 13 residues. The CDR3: CASSGRRGTEAFF. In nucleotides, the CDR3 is TGCGCCAGCAGCGGAAGGAGGGGCACTGAAGCTTTCTTT.

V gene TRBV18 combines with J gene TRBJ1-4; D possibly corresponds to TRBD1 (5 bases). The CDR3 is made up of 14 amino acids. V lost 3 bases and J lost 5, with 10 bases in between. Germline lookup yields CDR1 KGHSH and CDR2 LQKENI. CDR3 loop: CASSPLKGNEKLFF. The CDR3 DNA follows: TGTGCCAGCTCACCTTTGAAGGGGAATGAAAAACTGTTTTTT.

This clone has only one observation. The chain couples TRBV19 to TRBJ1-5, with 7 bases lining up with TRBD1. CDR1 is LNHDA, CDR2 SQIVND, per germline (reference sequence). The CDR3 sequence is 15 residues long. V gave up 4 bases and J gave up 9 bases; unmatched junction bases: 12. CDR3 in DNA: TGTGCCAGTAGTAGTCTTGGACAGGCCTTCTTGCCCCAGCATTTT. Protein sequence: CASSSLGQAFLPQHF. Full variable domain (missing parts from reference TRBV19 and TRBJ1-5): DGGITQSPKYLFRKEGQNVTLSCEQNLNHDAMYWYRQDPGQGLRLIYYSQIVNDFQKGDIAEGYSVSREKKESFPLTVTSAQKNPTAFYLCASSSLGQAFLPQHFGDGTRLSIL.

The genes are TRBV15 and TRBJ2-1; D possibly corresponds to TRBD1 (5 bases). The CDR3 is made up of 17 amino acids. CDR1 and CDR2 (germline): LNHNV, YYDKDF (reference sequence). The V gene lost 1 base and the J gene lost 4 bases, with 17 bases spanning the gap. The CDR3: CATSRAWLTQGYNEQFF. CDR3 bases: TGTGCCACCAGCAGAGCATGGTTGACCCAGGGATACAATGAGCAGTTCTTC.

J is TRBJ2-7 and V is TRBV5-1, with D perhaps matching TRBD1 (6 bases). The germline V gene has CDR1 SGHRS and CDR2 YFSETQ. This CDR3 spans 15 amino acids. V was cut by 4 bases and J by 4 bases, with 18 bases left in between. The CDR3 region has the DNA TGCGCCAGCAGCAAATATCTCAGGACAGAATACGAGCAGTACTTC. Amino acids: CASSKYLRTEYEQYF.